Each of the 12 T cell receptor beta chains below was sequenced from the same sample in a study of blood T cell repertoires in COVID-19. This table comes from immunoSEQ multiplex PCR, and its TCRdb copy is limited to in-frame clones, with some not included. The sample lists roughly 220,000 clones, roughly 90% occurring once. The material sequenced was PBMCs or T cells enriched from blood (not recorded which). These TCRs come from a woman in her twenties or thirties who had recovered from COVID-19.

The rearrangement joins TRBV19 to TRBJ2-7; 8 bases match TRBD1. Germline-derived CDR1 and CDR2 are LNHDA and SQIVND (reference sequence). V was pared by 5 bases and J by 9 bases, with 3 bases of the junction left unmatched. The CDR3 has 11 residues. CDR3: CASSGTGGQYF. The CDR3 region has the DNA TGTGCCAGTAGTGGCACAGGGGGGCAGTACTTC.

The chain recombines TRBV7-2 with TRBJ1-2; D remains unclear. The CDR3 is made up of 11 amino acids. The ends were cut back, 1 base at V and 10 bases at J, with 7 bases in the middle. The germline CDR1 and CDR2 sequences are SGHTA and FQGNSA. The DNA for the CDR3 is TGTGCCAGCAGCTTAGTCCAGGACTACACCTTC. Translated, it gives CASSLVQDYTF.

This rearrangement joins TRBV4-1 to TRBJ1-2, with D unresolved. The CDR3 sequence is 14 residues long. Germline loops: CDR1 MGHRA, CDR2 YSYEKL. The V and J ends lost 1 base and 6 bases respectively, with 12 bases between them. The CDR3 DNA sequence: TGCGCCAGCAGCCAAGTCAGTATTATCGATGGCTACACCTTC. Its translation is CASSQVSIIDGYTF.

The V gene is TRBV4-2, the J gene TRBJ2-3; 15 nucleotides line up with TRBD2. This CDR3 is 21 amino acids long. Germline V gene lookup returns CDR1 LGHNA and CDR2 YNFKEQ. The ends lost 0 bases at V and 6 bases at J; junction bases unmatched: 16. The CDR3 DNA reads TGTGCCAGCAGCCAAGATCGAACGGCCGGACTAGCGGGGGGGTTAGCTGATACGCAGTATTTT. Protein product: CASSQDRTAGLAGGLADTQYF.

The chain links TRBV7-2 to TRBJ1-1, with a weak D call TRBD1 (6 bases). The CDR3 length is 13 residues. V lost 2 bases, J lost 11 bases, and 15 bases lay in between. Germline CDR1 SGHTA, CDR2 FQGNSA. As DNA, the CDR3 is TGTGCCAGCAGCTTATCCCCCGGGGGGCCCGCTTTCTTT. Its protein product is CASSLSPGGPAFF.

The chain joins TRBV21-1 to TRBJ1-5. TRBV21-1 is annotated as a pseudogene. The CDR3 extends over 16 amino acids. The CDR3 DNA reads TGTGCCAGCTTGGGGAGGGTAGAAGGAGAAAATCAGCCCCAGCATTTT. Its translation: CASLGRVEGENQPQHF.

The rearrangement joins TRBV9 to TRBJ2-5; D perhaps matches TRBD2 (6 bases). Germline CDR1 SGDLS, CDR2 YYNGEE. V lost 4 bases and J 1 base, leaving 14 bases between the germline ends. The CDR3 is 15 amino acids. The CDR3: CASSSHSGPQETQYF. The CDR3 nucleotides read TGTGCCAGCAGCTCCCACAGCGGGCCCCAAGAGACCCAGTACTTC. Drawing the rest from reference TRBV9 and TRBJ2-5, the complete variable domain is DSGVTQTPKHLITATGQRVTLRCSPRSGDLSVYWYQQSLDQGLQFLIQYYNGEERAKGNILERFSAQQFPDLHSELNLSSLELGDSALYFCASSSHSGPQETQYFGPGTRLLVL.

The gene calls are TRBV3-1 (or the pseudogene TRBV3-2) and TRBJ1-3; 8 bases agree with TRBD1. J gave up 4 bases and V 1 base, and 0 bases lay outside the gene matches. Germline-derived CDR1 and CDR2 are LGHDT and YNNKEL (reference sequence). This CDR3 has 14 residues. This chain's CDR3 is CASSQGTGGNTIYF. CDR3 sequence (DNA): TGTGCCAGCAGCCAAGGGACAGGGGGAAACACCATATATTTT.

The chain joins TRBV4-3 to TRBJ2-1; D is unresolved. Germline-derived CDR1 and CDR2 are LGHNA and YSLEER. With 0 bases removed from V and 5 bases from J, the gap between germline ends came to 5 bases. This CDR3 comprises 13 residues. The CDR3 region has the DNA TGCGCCAGCAGCCAAGACAGGAACAATGAGCAGTTCTTC. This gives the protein CASSQDRNNEQFF.

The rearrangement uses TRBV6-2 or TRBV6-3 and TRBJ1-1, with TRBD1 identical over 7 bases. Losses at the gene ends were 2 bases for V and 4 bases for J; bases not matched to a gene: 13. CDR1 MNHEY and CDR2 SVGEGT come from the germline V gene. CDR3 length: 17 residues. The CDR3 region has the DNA TGTGCCAGCAGTTACGAGCTTTTAGGAGGGGGCGGCACTGAAGCTTTCTTT. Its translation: CASSYELLGGGGTEAFF.

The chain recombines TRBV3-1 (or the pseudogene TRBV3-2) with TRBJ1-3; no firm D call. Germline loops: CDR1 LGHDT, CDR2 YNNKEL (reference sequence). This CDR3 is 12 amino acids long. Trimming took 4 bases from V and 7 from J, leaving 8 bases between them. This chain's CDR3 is CASSRESNTIYF. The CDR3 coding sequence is TGTGCCAGCAGCCGGGAGAGTAACACCATATATTTT.

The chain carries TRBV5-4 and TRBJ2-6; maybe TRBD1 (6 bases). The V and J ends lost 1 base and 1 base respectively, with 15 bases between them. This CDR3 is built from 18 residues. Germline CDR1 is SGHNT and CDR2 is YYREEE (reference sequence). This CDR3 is CASSLSQGIWSGANVLTF. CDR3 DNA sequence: TGTGCCAGCAGCTTGTCTCAGGGGATTTGGTCTGGGGCCAACGTCCTGACTTTC.